These 10 T cell receptor beta chains came from one sample sequenced in a study of T cell changes during pregnancy in multiple sclerosis (dated by TCRdb to the late 2010s). The library relied on the immunoSEQ multiplex PCR assay. TCRdb obtained this table from immuneACCESS and retained in-frame rearrangements with V and J assigned. These tables miss some clones; where compared with another copy, unresolved V genes account for less than half of the shortfall, and the remainder is unexplained. This sample lists under 70,000 clones; 94% were detected once. Just over 2.5% of the sample rests with the top ten. Source: CD8+ T cells from peripheral blood mononuclear cells, taken after pregnancy. The receptors come from a female donor with multiple sclerosis, enrolled in a pregnancy study.

This clone was recorded only once. V is TRBV5-1 and J is TRBJ1-2; TRBD1 aligns across 8 bases. The V gene end was trimmed by 0 bases and the J gene end by 4 bases; junction bases not matched to a gene: 2. CDR1 and CDR2 (germline): SGHRS, YFSETQ. This CDR3 has 14 amino acids. The CDR3 is CASSLAGGGYGYTF. The CDR3 DNA sequence: TGCGCCAGCAGCTTGGCAGGGGGCGGCTATGGCTACACCTTC.

CDR3 DNA sequence: TGTGCCAGCAGCGGTGGGGGCCGAAACACTGAAGCTTTCTTT. It encodes CASSGGGRNTEAFF. The chain recombines TRBV9 with TRBJ1-1, with D possibly being TRBD1 (6 bases). This CDR3 contains 14 residues. Trimming removed 3 bases at V and 2 bases at J, with 11 bases between. CDR1 SGDLS and CDR2 YYNGEE come from the germline V gene.

The chain couples TRBV11-2 to TRBJ1-4; a weak D match, TRBD1 (5 bases). From germline, CDR1 is SGHAT and CDR2 FQNNGV. The CDR3 is 14 amino acids. Trimming took off 1 base at V and 8 bases at J, with 11 bases between the two ends. The CDR3 region has the DNA TGTGCCAGCAGCTTAGCCCCAGGGCGGGAAAAACTGTTTTTT. Its translation: CASSLAPGREKLFF.

Note on this clone: Other nucleotide sequences from this sample produce the same CDR3. The chain employs TRBV27 and TRBJ1-5, with a possible D match to TRBD1 (5 bases). The CDR3 spans 14 residues. Trimming cost V 0 bases and J 4 bases, with 7 bases left between them. The V gene's germline CDR1 is MNHEY and CDR2 SMNVEV (reference sequence). CDR3 amino acids: CASSLSGGNQPQHF. The CDR3 coding sequence is TGTGCCAGCAGTTTATCGGGGGGGAATCAGCCCCAGCATTTT.

The rearrangement uses TRBV27 and TRBJ1-5; D not certain. This CDR3 spans 14 amino acids. Between the trimmed V and J ends, which lost 5 bases and 3 bases, there was a span of 11 bases. Germline assignment: CDR1 MNHEY and CDR2 SMNVEV (reference sequence). The CDR3 bases are TGTGCCAGCAGTGAGGGTCCAGACAATCAGCCCCAGCATTTT. Protein product: CASSEGPDNQPQHF.

The gene calls are TRBV27 and TRBJ1-5; D remains unclear. In germline, CDR1 is MNHEY, CDR2 SMNVEV (reference sequence). The CDR3 length is 12 residues. The V end lost 4 bases, the J end lost 7 bases, and 8 bases lay between the germline ends. The chain's CDR3 is CASSYPGQPQHF. DNA of the CDR3: TGTGCCAGCAGTTACCCCGGGCAGCCCCAGCATTTT.

This clone has a single count. This chain links TRBV19 with TRBJ2-1; TRBD2 aligns across 12 bases. The CDR3 is 15 residues long. Germline V gives CDR1 LNHDA, CDR2 SQIVND (reference sequence). Trimming at V came to 2 bases and at J to 9 bases, leaving 5 bases not matched to a gene. The DNA for the CDR3 is TGTGCCAGTAGTATACTAGCGGGAGGGCCGGTTGAGCAGTTCTTC. This codes for CASSILAGGPVEQFF.

This chain links TRBV13 with TRBJ2-7, with 8 bases matching TRBD1. The germline V gene has CDR1 PRHDT and CDR2 FYEKMQ (reference sequence). After removal of 6 bases from V and 3 bases from J, the junction contained 7 bases not matched to a gene. The CDR3 contains 14 residues. The CDR3 DNA reads as TGTGCCAGCAGAGAAACAACAGGGGGCTACGAGCAGTACTTC. Its translation is CASRETTGGYEQYF.

This clone showed up just once. The V gene is TRBV27, the J gene TRBJ2-5; weak D call: TRBD2 (6 bases). With 11 bases removed from V and 5 bases from J, the gap between germline ends came to 15 bases. Germline V gene sequence: CDR1 MNHEY, CDR2 SMNVEV (reference sequence). The CDR3 runs 12 residues. The CDR3 DNA reads as TGTGCCTCGGCGCGGGCGGGGGAGACCCAGTACTTC. Translated, it gives CASARAGETQYF.

J is TRBJ2-7 and V is TRBV30, with TRBD1 identical over 7 bases. Germline values: CDR1 GTSNPN, CDR2 SVGIG (reference sequence). V shed 0 bases and J 3 bases; nucleotides not matched to a gene: 14. The length of the CDR3 is 17 residues. The CDR3 region has the DNA TGTGCCTGGAGTGTACAGGAACTCGGGACAGCGATCTACGAGCAGTACTTC. This gives the protein CAWSVQELGTAIYEQYF.